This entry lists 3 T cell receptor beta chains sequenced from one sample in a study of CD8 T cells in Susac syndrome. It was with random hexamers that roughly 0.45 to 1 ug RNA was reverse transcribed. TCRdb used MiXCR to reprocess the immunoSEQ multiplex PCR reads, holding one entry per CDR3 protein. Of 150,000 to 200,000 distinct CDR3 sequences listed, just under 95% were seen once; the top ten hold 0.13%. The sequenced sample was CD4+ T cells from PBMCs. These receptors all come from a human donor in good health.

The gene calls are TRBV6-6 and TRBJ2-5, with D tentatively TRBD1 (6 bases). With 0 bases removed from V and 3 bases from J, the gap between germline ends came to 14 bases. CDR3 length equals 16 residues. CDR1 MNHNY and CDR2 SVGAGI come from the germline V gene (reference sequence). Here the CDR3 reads CASSYSRGTTKETQYF. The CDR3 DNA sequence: TGTGCCAGCAGTTACTCAAGAGGGACAACCAAAGAGACCCAGTACTTC.

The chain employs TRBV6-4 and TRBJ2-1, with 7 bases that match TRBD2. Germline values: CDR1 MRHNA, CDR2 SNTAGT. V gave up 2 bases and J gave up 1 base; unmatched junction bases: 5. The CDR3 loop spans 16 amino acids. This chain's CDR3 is CASSDHGLESYNEQFF. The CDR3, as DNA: TGTGCCAGCAGTGACCACGGACTAGAGTCCTACAATGAGCAGTTCTTC.

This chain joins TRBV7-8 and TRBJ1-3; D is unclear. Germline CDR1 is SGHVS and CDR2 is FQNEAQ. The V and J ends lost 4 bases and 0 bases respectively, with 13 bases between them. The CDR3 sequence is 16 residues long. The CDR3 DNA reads TGTGCCAGCAGCTACAGCTCCCTGGCCTCTGGAAACACCATATATTTT. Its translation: CASSYSSLASGNTIYF.